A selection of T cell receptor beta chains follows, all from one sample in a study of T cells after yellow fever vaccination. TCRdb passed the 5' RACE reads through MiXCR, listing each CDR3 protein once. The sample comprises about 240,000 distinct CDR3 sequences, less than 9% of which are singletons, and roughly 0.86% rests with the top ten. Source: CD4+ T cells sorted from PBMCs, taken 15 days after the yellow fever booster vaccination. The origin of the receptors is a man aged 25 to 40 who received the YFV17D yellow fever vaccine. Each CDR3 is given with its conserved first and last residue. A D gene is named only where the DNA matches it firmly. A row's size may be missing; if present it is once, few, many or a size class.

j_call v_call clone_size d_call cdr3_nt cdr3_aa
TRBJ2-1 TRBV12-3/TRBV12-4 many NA TGTGCCAGCAAATCGGGACTCCCCGAGCAGTTCTTC CASKSGLPEQFF
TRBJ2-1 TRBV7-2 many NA TGTGCCAGCAGCTTAGCAGCGGTGGGGTCCTACAATGAGCAGTTCTTC CASSLAAVGSYNEQFF
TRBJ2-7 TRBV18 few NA TGTGCCAGCTCAGACGGGATGGACTACGAGCAGTACTTC CASSDGMDYEQYF
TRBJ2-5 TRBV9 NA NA TGTGCCAGCAGCTCCTCGCCGGGGCCCCAAGAGACCCAGTACTTC CASSSSPGPQETQYF
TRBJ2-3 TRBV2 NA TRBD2 TGTGCCAGCAGCGAAGGAAGACTAGCGGGAGTTACAGATACGCAGTATTTT CASSEGRLAGVTDTQYF
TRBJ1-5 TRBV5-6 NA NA TGTGCCAGCACCCTGGGGGGAAGCAATCAGCCCCAGCATTTT CASTLGGSNQPQHF
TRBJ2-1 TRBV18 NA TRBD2 TGTGCCAGCTCACCCGCTGAGTTACTAGCGGGTAACAATGAGCAGTTCTTC CASSPAELLAGNNEQFF
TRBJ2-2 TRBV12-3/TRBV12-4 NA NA TGTGCCAGCAGTTTTCGAGGGGTTAGCACCGGGGAGCTGTTTTTT CASSFRGVSTGELFF
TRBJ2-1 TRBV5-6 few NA TGTGCCAGCAGTCGGGACTCCCGTCAGGAGCAGTTCTTC CASSRDSRQEQFF
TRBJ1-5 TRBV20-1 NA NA TGCAGTGCTAGAGAAGATAGCAATCAGCCCAAGCATTTT CSAREDSNQPKHF
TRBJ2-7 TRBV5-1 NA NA TGCGCCAGCAGCTTGACAGGGCTCGAGCAGTACTTC CASSLTGLEQYF
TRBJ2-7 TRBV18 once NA TGTGCCAGCTCACCACGGGCAGGGTTGGTTCTAACCTCCTACGAGCAGTACTTC CASSPRAGLVLTSYEQYF
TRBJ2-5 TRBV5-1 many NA TGCGCCAGCAAAGGAGGGGGAGAGACCCAGTACTTC CASKGGGETQYF
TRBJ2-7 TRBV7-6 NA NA TGTTCCAGCAGCCCTAACTCCGACAGGCGGGGCGAGCAGTACTTC CSSSPNSDRRGEQYF
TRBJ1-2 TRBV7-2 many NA TGTGCCAGCAGCTTACCTCCGACGTCGTATGGCTACACCTTC CASSLPPTSYGYTF
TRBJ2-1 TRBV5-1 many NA TGCGCCAGCAGCTTGCAGCGCGCCGCCTACAATGAGCAGTTCTTC CASSLQRAAYNEQFF
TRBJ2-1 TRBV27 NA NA TGTGCCAGCAGCGGGGGCCCCTACAATGAGCAGTTCTTC CASSGGPYNEQFF
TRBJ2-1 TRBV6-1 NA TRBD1 TGTGCCAGCAGGGTGACAGGGTATGGGATCAATGAGCAGTTCTTC CASRVTGYGINEQFF
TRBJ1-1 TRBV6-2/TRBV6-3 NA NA TGTGCCAGCAGTTACAAGGACAGCTTTACTGAAGCTTTCTTT CASSYKDSFTEAFF
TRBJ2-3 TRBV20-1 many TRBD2 TGCAGTCGTAGGTGGGAGGGACCAGATACGCAGTATTTT CSRRWEGPDTQYF
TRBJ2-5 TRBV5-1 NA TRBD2 TGCGCCAGCAGCGCCCTAGCGGGAATGTTCCAAGAGACCCAGTACTTC CASSALAGMFQETQYF
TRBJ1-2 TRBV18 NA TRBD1 TGTGCCAGCTCACCCCGGGGACAGGTTATCGGCTATGGCTACACCTTC CASSPRGQVIGYGYTF
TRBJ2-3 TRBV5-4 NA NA TGTGCCAGCAGCTCACCGGTGGGACCGACAGATACGCAGTATTTT CASSSPVGPTDTQYF
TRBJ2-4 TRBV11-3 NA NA TGTGCCAGCAGCTTAGGGGGCCGTAAGGACATTCAGTACTTC CASSLGGRKDIQYF
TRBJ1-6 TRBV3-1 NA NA TGTGCCAGCAGCCAAGAGTACATCCCCGGGGACACCAGGGATTCACCCCTCCACTTT CASSQEYIPGDTRDSPLHF
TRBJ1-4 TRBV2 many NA TGTGCCAGGGGTGCAGGAGGGACAACTAATGAAAAACTGTTTTTT CARGAGGTTNEKLFF
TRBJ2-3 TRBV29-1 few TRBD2 TGCAGCGTCGAAGGGTTAGCGGGAGGCACAGATACGCAGTATTTT CSVEGLAGGTDTQYF
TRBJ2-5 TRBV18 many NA TGTGCCAGCTCACCACCGGAGGTAACCCAAGAGACCCAGTACTTC CASSPPEVTQETQYF
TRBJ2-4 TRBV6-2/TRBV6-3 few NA TGTGCCAGCGGGCCGGAGCAAGTAGTCGTCAAAAACATTCAGTACTTC CASGPEQVVVKNIQYF